Listed here is a single T cell receptor (beta chain). In the source study's methods: Researchers report that nucleated cell counts were estimated from reference gene primer amplification. Generated by immunoSEQ multiplex PCR, the TCRdb table keeps only in-frame clones and is missing some. V and J calls and clone size are as listed in that table; D and trimming were resolved from the DNA. The repertoire holds around 18,000 clones, with 75% to 90% as singletons. This record belongs to a study of blood T cell repertoires in COVID-19. Study-level background: Samples came from the United States, Italy and Spain, spanning acute and convalescent COVID-19. PBMCs, B-cell-depleted T cells, or T cells provided the cDNA or gDNA that made up the material.

This CDR3 region has 14 residues. V gave up 1 base and J gave up 0 bases, with 4 bases separating them. The germline V gene has CDR1 MNHNS and CDR2 SASEGT. Sequenced input: peripheral blood. This TCR was recovered from a man between 60 and 70 years old with active COVID-19. The chain has TRBV6-1 and TRBJ2-1, with D uncertain. The CDR3 here is CASSEGSSYNEQFF. As DNA, the CDR3 is TGTGCCAGCAGTGAAGGGAGCTCCTACAATGAGCAGTTCTTC.